The clone carrying this T cell receptor (beta chain) was seen a handful of times. The antigen is undetermined. The entry originates in a study of T cells in Graves' hyperthyroidism and ophthalmopathy. Amplification yielded TCR beta CDR3 regions, with RNA transcripts as the source. With the HTBI primer set, the TCR CDR3 went through a first round of RT-PCR. TCRdb called the multiplex PCR reads again in MiXCR, with one record for every CDR3 protein. Among hundreds of thousands of distinct CDR3 sequences listed, 20% to 25% were seen once. Diagnoses rested on clinical symptoms, serum thyroxine and TRAb, thyroid ultrasound and orbital computed tomography. The PBMCs were taken from about 9.7 ml of fresh peripheral blood. The J segment lost 4 bases and the V segment lost 1 base, leaving 4 bases of the junction unmatched. CDR1 is DFQATT, CDR2 SNEGSKA, per germline (reference sequence). The CDR3 runs 14 residues.

Study observations and caveats: A 13 V-J signature model discriminated ophthalmopathy versus stable hyperthyroidism. It was a median about 6.5 months before onset that the model predicted ophthalmopathy.

This receptor was obtained from a man aged 25-45 years with Graves' ophthalmopathy. Material: blood. This chain connects TRBV20-1 to TRBJ1-2; TRBD1 matches at 9 bases. CDR3 in DNA: TGCAGTGCTAGAGGCGGGACAGGGTCCTATGGCTACACCTTC. Translation: CSARGGTGSYGYTF.